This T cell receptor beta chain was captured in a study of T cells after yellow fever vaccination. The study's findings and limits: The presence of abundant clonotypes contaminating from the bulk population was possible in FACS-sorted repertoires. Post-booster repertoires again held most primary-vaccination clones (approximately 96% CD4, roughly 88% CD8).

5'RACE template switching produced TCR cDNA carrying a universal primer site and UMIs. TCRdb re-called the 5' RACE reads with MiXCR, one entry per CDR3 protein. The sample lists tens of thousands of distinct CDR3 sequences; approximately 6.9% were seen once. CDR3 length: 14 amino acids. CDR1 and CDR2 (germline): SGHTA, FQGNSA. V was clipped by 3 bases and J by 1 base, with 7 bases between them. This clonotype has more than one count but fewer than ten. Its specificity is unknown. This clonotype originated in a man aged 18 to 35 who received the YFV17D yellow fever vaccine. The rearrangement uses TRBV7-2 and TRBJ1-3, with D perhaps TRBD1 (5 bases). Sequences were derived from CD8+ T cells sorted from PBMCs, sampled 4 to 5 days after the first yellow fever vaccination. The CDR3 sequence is CASSFGGSGNTIYF. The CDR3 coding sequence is TGTGCCAGCAGCTTCGGGGGATCTGGAAACACCATATATTTT. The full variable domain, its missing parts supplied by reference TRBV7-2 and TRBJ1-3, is GAGVSQSPSNKVTEKGKDVELRCDPISGHTALYWYRQSLGQGLEFLIYFQGNSAPDKSGLPSDRFSAERTGGSVSTLTIQRTQQEDSAVYLCASSFGGSGNTIYFGEGSWLTVV.